The 20 T cell receptor beta chains reported below all come from one sample, sequenced in a study of T cells after yellow fever vaccination. Each CDR3 protein gets one entry after TCRdb re-called the 5' RACE reads with MiXCR. There are roughly 500,000 distinct CDR3 sequences in the sample; roughly 19% occur only once, and 13% to 15% lies in the top ten. The sample consisted of PBMCs, taken 15 days after the yellow fever booster vaccination. The receptor source for this set is a man aged 25 to 40 who received the YFV17D yellow fever vaccine.

This clonotype has just a few counts. The J gene is TRBJ2-5, the V gene TRBV7-9, with 7 positions matching TRBD2. With 7 bases clipped from V and 2 bases from J, the junction kept 7 bases outside the gene matches. This CDR3 has 14 amino acids. CDR1 and CDR2 (germline): SEHNR, FQNEAQ (reference sequence). The CDR3 reads CASTPGRTQETQYF. The CDR3 DNA is TGTGCCAGCACCCCCGGGAGGACACAAGAGACCCAGTACTTC.

The chain joins TRBV5-1 to TRBJ2-1; 8 bases fit TRBD2. Germline-derived CDR1 and CDR2 are SGHRS and YFSETQ. Unmatched junction bases numbered 7, after V lost 3 bases and J lost 5 bases. CDR3 length: 15 amino acids. CDR3 region: CASSSREGGNNEQFF. The CDR3 DNA reads TGCGCCAGCAGCTCTCGGGAGGGCGGAAACAATGAGCAGTTCTTC.

This clonotype was picked up a small number of times. The rearrangement joins TRBV5-1 to TRBJ2-7, with D unresolved. V was clipped by 7 bases and J by 2 bases, with 13 bases between them. The CDR3 sequence is 13 residues long. Germline CDR1 and CDR2: SGHRS and YFSETQ. The CDR3 spells CASQKGLAYEQYF. In DNA form, the CDR3 reads TGCGCCAGCCAGAAAGGTCTAGCCTACGAGCAGTACTTC.

The chain employs TRBV4-3 and TRBJ2-5; no firm D call. Germline V gene lookup returns CDR1 LGHNA and CDR2 YSLEER. The CDR3 runs to 16 residues. Trimming took 0 bases from V and 5 from J, leaving 16 bases between them. The CDR3, as DNA: TGCGCCAGCAGCCAAGATAAACACGACTCTCGGGAGACCCAGTACTTC. This encodes CASSQDKHDSRETQYF.

DNA of the CDR3: TGTGCCAGCAGGCCGTGGGAGGGTGAGTTGAATGAGCAGTTCTTC. Encoded protein: CASRPWEGELNEQFF. The V gene is TRBV9, the J gene TRBJ2-1, with 7 positions matching TRBD2. V dropped 5 bases and J dropped 7; count of bases not matched to a gene: 12. Germline V lookup: CDR1 SGDLS, CDR2 YYNGEE. The CDR3 is 15 residues long. Full variable domain (rest looked up from reference TRBV9 and TRBJ2-1): DSGVTQTPKHLITATGQRVTLRCSPRSGDLSVYWYQQSLDQGLQFLIQYYNGEERAKGNILERFSAQQFPDLHSELNLSSLELGDSALYFCASRPWEGELNEQFFGPGTRLTVL.

The rearrangement uses TRBV29-1 and TRBJ2-7; the D gene is possibly TRBD1 (6 bases). This CDR3 has 15 residues. The ends were cut back, 5 bases at V and 5 bases at J, with 22 bases in the middle. Germline CDR1 is SQVTM and CDR2 is ANQGSEA. The CDR3 nucleotides are TGCAGCGTTTCAAAGTTGAGGGGACAAATGGACGAGCAGTACTTC. Its protein product is CSVSKLRGQMDEQYF.

The DNA for the CDR3 is TGTGCCAGCACCCAAGCGGGTGCAGATACGCAGTATTTT. Translated: CASTQAGADTQYF. V and J are TRBV7-9 and TRBJ2-3; D is possibly TRBD2 (6 bases). Germline CDR1 is SEHNR and CDR2 is FQNEAQ (reference sequence). V dropped 7 bases and J dropped 4 bases, with 12 bases sitting between them. The CDR3 has 13 residues. The full variable domain, its missing parts supplied by reference TRBV7-9 and TRBJ2-3, is DTGVSQNPRHKITKRGQNVTFRCDPISEHNRLYWYRQTLGQGPEFLTYFQNEAQLEKSRLLSDRFSAERPKGSFSTLEIQRTEQGDSAMYLCASTQAGADTQYFGPGTRLTVL.

This chain connects TRBV20-1 to TRBJ2-6; D unresolved. Germline lookup yields CDR1 DFQATT and CDR2 SNEGSKA (reference sequence). The CDR3 spans 17 residues. Trimming left V 3 bases short and J 0 bases short, with 15 bases between. This CDR3 reads CSASPKAAGSGANVLTF. The CDR3 nucleotides are TGCAGTGCTAGCCCTAAGGCGGCAGGCTCTGGGGCCAACGTCCTGACTTTC.

The table lists this clonotype with a few counts. The chain uses TRBV7-2 and TRBJ2-1; TRBD1 is a possible D gene (5 bases). The V gene's germline CDR1 is SGHTA and CDR2 FQGNSA. V was trimmed by 2 bases and J by 6 bases, leaving 17 bases between them. The CDR3 is 16 residues long. CDR3 loop: CASSLSLGQSSNEQFF. The CDR3 nucleotides read TGTGCCAGCAGCTTATCCCTGGGGCAGTCTTCCAATGAGCAGTTCTTC.

The chain carries TRBV29-1 and TRBJ1-1; D may be TRBD1 (5 bases). CDR1 and CDR2 from the germline V gene are SQVTM and ANQGSEA. This CDR3 is 14 amino acids long. The V and J ends lost 2 bases and 5 bases respectively, with 15 bases between them. The CDR3 is CSVERWGEGTEAFF. As DNA, the CDR3 is TGCAGCGTTGAAAGATGGGGGGAGGGGACTGAAGCTTTCTTT.

The rearrangement uses TRBV7-2 and TRBJ2-5; D is unclear. There are 13 residues in the CDR3. In germline, CDR1 is SGHTA, CDR2 FQGNSA. Trimming shortened V by 7 bases and J by 3 bases, and 12 bases separated the two germline ends. In DNA, the CDR3 is TGTGCCAGCAAAACGTACGGAGAAGAGACCCAGTACTTC. This translates into CASKTYGEETQYF.

This sequence joins TRBV9 and TRBJ2-3; weak D call: TRBD2 (5 bases). This CDR3 is built from 13 residues. Germline-derived CDR1 and CDR2 are SGDLS and YYNGEE. Trimming removed 2 bases from V and 4 bases from J, with 8 bases in between. As DNA, the CDR3 is TGTGCCAGCAGCGTGGAGGCGTCAGATACGCAGTATTTT. Amino acid sequence: CASSVEASDTQYF. The whole variable domain, filled in from reference TRBV9 and TRBJ2-3, reads DSGVTQTPKHLITATGQRVTLRCSPRSGDLSVYWYQQSLDQGLQFLIQYYNGEERAKGNILERFSAQQFPDLHSELNLSSLELGDSALYFCASSVEASDTQYFGPGTRLTVL.

CDR3 sequence (DNA): TGTGCCAGCAGTTTAGGTGGGATAGGGACCCAGTACTTC. It encodes CASSLGGIGTQYF. The rearrangement links TRBV12-3 or TRBV12-4 to TRBJ2-5; D not resolved. Trimming pared 1 base from V and 7 bases from J, leaving 10 bases between. This CDR3 contains 13 residues.

This clonotype was detected a few times. This sequence joins TRBV20-1 and TRBJ2-5; 9 bases match TRBD2. The CDR3 extends over 16 amino acids. The trim removed 0 bases at V and 5 bases at J, leaving 10 bases unmatched. Germline V gene lookup returns CDR1 DFQATT and CDR2 SNEGSKA (reference sequence). The CDR3 sequence: CSARDLGGRALETQYF. CDR3 in DNA: TGCAGTGCTAGAGATTTAGGCGGGAGGGCCCTGGAGACCCAGTACTTC.

There are a few counts of this clonotype. The J gene is TRBJ1-1, the V gene TRBV5-1; D ambiguous. V lost 2 bases and J lost 1, with 9 bases in between. This CDR3 spans 14 amino acids. CDR1 and CDR2 (germline): SGHRS, YFSETQ. CDR3 nucleotide sequence: TGCGCCAGCAGCTTCGGCCAGCCGAACACTGAAGCTTTCTTT. It yields the protein CASSFGQPNTEAFF. Supplemented by reference TRBV5-1 and TRBJ1-1, the full variable domain reads KAGVTQTPRYLIKTRGQQVTLSCSPISGHRSVSWYQQTPGQGLQFLFEYFSETQRNKGNFPGRFSGRQFSNSRSEMNVSTLELGDSALYLCASSFGQPNTEAFFGQGTRLTVV.

The chain joins TRBV7-6 to TRBJ2-7, with D possibly TRBD2 on 5 matching bases. Trimming shortened V by 1 base and J by 3 bases, and 13 bases separated the two germline ends. The CDR3 length is 15 residues. CDR1 is SGHVS, CDR2 FNYEAQ, per germline. The CDR3 spells CASSLGAGKFYEQYF. In nucleotides, the CDR3 is TGTGCCAGCAGCTTAGGCGCCGGGAAGTTCTACGAGCAGTACTTC.

The chain couples TRBV20-1 to TRBJ1-1; no definite D call. Germline V gene lookup returns CDR1 DFQATT and CDR2 SNEGSKA (reference sequence). The V gene lost 0 bases and the J gene lost 7 bases, with 9 bases spanning the gap. This CDR3 comprises 12 residues. CDR3 sequence reads: CSARDPLGEAFF. The CDR3 coding sequence is TGCAGTGCTAGAGATCCCCTGGGTGAAGCTTTCTTT.

This clonotype was detected only a few times. The chain combines TRBV19 with TRBJ1-1, with TRBD1 matching over 7 bases. V was clipped by 3 bases and J by 6 bases; unmatched bases: 13. Germline V gene sequence: CDR1 LNHDA, CDR2 SQIVND (reference sequence). CDR3 size: 16 residues. CDR3 sequence (DNA): TGTGCCAGTAGTATCGGGCGGACAGGACGTTGGCCTGAAGCTTTCTTT. It is translated as CASSIGRTGRWPEAFF.

This clonotype showed up many times. The CDR3 sequence is CASSSRYEQYF. The DNA for the CDR3 is TGTGCCAGCAGTTCCCGGTACGAGCAGTACTTC. The chain combines TRBV12-3 or TRBV12-4 with TRBJ2-7; D unclear. The length of the CDR3 is 11 residues. Trimming shortened V by 4 bases and J by 4 bases, and 5 bases separated the two germline ends.

The V and J genes are TRBV11-1 and TRBJ2-3; 13 bases fit TRBD2. The CDR3 is made up of 19 amino acids. Germline V gene data show CDR1 as SGHAT and CDR2 as FQDESV (reference sequence). J gave up 0 bases and V 5 bases, and 11 bases lay outside the gene matches. This CDR3 is CASSLYPRTSGRSTDTQYF. The CDR3 bases are TGTGCCAGCAGCCTCTATCCGCGGACTAGCGGGAGAAGCACAGATACGCAGTATTTT.